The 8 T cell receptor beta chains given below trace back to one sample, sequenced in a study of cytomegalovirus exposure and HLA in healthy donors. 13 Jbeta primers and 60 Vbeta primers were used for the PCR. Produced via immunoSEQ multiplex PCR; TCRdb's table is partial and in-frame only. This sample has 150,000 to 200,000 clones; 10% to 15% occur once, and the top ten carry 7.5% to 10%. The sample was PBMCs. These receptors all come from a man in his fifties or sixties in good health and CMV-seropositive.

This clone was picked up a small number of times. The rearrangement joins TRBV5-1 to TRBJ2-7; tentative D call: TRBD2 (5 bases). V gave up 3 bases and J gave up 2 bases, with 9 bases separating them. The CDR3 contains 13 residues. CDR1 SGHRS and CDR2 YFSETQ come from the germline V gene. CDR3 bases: TGCGCCAGCAGCTCGCACGGGGCCTACGAGCAGTACTTC. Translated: CASSSHGAYEQYF.

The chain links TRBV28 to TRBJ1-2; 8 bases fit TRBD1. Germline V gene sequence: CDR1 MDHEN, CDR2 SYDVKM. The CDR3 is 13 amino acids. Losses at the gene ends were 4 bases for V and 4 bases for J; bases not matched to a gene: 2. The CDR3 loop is CASSSRGPYGYTF. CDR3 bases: TGTGCCAGCAGTTCCAGGGGGCCCTATGGCTACACCTTC.

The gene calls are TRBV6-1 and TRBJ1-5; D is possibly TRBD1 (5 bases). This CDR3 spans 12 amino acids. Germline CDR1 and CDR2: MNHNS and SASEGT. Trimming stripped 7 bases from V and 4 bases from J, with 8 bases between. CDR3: CASKQANQPQHF. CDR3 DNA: TGTGCCAGCAAACAGGCTAATCAGCCCCAGCATTTT.

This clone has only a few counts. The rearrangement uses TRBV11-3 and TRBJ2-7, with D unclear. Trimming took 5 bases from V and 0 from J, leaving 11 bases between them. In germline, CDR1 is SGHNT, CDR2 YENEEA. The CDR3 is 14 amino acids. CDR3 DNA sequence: TGTGCCAGCAGCACCCTTGGGCTCTCCTACGAGCAGTACTTC. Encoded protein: CASSTLGLSYEQYF.

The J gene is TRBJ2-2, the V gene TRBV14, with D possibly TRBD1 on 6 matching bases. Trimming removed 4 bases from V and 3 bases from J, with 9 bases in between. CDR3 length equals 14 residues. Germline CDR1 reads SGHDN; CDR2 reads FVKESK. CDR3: CASSLRGHTGELFF. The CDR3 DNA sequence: TGTGCCAGCAGCCTCAGGGGTCACACCGGGGAGCTGTTTTTT.

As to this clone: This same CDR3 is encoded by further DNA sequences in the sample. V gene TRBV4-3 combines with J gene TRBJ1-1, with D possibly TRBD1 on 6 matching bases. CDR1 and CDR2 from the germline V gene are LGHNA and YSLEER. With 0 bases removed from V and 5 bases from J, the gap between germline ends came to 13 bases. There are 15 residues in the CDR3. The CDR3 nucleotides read TGCGCCAGCAGCCAAGATCGAGGGGGGGGGACTGAAGCTTTCTTT. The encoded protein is CASSQDRGGGTEAFF.

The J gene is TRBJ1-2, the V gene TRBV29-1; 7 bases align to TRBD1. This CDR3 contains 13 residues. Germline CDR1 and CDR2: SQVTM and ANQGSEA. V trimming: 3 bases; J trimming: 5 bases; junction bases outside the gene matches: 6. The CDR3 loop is CSVESGGNYGYTF. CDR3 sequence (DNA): TGCAGCGTTGAGTCAGGGGGGAATTATGGCTACACCTTC.

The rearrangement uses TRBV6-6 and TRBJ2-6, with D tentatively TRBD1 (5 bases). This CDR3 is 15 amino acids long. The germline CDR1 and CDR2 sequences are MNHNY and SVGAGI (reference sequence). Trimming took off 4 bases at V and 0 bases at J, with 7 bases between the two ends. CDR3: CASSSRGSGANVLTF. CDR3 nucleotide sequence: TGTGCCAGCAGTTCAAGGGGCTCTGGGGCCAACGTCCTGACTTTC.